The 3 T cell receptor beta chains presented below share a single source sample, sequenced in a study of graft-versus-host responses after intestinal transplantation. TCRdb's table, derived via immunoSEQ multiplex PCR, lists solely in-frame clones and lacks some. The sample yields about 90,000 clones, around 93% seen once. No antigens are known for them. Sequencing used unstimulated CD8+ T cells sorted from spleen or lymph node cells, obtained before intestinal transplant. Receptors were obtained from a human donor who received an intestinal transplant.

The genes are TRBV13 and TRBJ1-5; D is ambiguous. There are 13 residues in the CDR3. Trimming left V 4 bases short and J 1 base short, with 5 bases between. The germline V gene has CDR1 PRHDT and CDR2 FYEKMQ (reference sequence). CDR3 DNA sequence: TGTGCCAGCAGCTCCGGGAGCAATCAGCCCCAGCATTTT. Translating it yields CASSSGSNQPQHF. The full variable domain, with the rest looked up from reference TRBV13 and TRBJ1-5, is AAGVIQSPRHLIKEKRETATLKCYPIPRHDTVYWYQQGPGQDPQFLISFYEKMQSDKGSIPDRFSAQQFSDYHSELNMSSLELGDSALYFCASSSGSNQPQHFGDGTRLSIL.

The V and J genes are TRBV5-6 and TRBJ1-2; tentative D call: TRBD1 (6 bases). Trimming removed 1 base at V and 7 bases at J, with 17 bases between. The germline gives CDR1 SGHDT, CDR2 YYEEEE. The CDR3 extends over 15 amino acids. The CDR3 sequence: CASSLYTMGALGYTF. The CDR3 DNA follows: TGTGCCAGCAGCTTGTATACAATGGGGGCGCTTGGCTACACCTTC. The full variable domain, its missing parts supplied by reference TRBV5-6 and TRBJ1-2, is DAGVTQSPTHLIKTRGQQVTLRCSPKSGHDTVSWYQQALGQGPQFIFQYYEEEERQRGNFPDRFSGHQFPNYSSELNVNALLLGDSALYLCASSLYTMGALGYTFGSGTRLTVV.

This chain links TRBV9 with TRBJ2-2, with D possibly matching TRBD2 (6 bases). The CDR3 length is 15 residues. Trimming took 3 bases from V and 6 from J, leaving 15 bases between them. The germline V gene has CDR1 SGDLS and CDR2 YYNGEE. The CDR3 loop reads CASSAPSAPPGELFF. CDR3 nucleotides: TGTGCCAGCAGCGCCCCTAGCGCCCCCCCCGGGGAGCTGTTTTTT.